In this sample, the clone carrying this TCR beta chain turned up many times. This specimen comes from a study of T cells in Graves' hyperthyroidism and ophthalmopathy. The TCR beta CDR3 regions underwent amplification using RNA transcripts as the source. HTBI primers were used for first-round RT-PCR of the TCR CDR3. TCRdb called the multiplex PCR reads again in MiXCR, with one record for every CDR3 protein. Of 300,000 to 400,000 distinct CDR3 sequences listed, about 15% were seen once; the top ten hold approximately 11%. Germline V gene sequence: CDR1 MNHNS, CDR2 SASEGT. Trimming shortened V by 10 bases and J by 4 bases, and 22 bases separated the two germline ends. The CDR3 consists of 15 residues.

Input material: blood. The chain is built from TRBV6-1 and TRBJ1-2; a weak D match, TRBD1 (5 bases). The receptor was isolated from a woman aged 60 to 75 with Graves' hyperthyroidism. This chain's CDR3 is CATLPSDSYPYGYTF. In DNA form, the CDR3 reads TGTGCCACCCTACCCTCCGACAGCTACCCCTATGGCTACACCTTC.